This T cell receptor beta chain is drawn from a study of blood T cell repertoires in COVID-19. Study context: The analysed material was cDNA or gDNA that came from T cells, B-cell-depleted T cells, or PBMCs.

The CDR3 is 15 amino acids. Germline V gives CDR1 SGHAT, CDR2 FQNNGV. The junction had 9 bases not matched to a gene; V was cut back by 5 bases and J by 3 bases. Some clones are missing from TCRdb's copy, which holds only in-frame ones; the method was immunoSEQ multiplex PCR. The data show 210,000 or so clones, around 80% seen once. This TCR was sampled from a man in his sixties who had recovered from COVID-19. V and J are TRBV11-2 and TRBJ2-5; TRBD2 matches 7 bases. Source material: PBMCs or T cells enriched from blood (not recorded which). CDR3 bases: TGTGCCAGCAGCCCACAGCGGGGAGGGGAAGAGACCCAGTACTTC. This gives the protein CASSPQRGGEETQYF.